This T cell receptor beta chain was found in a study of blood T cell repertoires in COVID-19. Study-wide context: Acute and convalescent COVID-19 specimens originated in the United States, Italy and Spain. Sources were T cells, B-cell-depleted T cells, or PBMCs; the material itself was cDNA or gDNA.

Germline CDR1 and CDR2: KGHSH and LQKENI. This CDR3 region has 17 residues. The V and J ends lost 2 bases and 4 bases, in that order; junction bases with no gene match: 4. Generated by immunoSEQ multiplex PCR, the TCRdb table keeps only in-frame clones and is missing some. Of around 470,000 clones listed, roughly 89% are singletons. In Seattle, patients joined the study during active infection and were tracked longitudinally. This chain links TRBV18 with TRBJ2-1; TRBD2 aligns across 14 bases. The receptor's source is a man aged 18 to 29 with COVID-19, enrolled during active disease. Sequenced: peripheral blood. The CDR3 reads CASSPRTSGRIYNEQFF. The CDR3 DNA is TGTGCCAGCTCACCAAGGACTAGCGGGAGGATTTACAATGAGCAGTTCTTC.